Presented here are 8 T cell receptor beta chains from one specimen sequenced in a study of T-cell memory formation after mild COVID-19. A single record per CDR3 protein comes from TCRdb applying MiXCR to the 5' RACE reads. Of about 210,000 distinct CDR3 sequences in the sample, about 11% are singletons; the top ten hold 3% to 3.5%. Sequenced: PBMCs or a T cell subset sorted from them (not recorded which). Every receptor here comes from a man aged 18 to 29 who had mild COVID-19 (a few samples of this study predate the infection). Cell type and time point are not known.

V is TRBV3-1 and J is TRBJ1-5, with D possibly being TRBD1 (6 bases). The CDR3 covers 13 residues. V was clipped by 4 bases and J by 6 bases, with 10 bases between them. Germline lookup yields CDR1 LGHDT and CDR2 YNNKEL (reference sequence). CDR3 DNA: TGTGCCAGCAGCCCGGTGGACAGTCAGCCCCAGCATTTT. Translating it yields CASSPVDSQPQHF.

This clonotype was seen many times. The chain links TRBV7-9 to TRBJ1-1; the D gene is possibly TRBD1 (6 bases). In germline, CDR1 is SEHNR, CDR2 FQNEAQ (reference sequence). V dropped 1 base and J dropped 4 bases, with 10 bases sitting between them. The CDR3 has 14 amino acids. CDR3 region: CASSLVQGSTEAFF. The CDR3 nucleotides read TGTGCCAGCAGCTTAGTCCAGGGGTCCACTGAAGCTTTCTTT.

CDR3 region: CASSSLGGSGDTQYF. The CDR3 DNA reads as TGCGCCAGCAGCTCCCTCGGGGGGTCCGGAGATACGCAGTATTTT. V and J are TRBV5-1 and TRBJ2-3; TRBD2 matches at 7 bases. The length of the CDR3 is 15 residues. Trimming cost V 3 bases and J 5 bases; bases outside gene matches: 9. The germline CDR1 and CDR2 sequences are SGHRS and YFSETQ.

This sequence joins TRBV11-2 and TRBJ2-3, with 9 bases aligning to TRBD2. The CDR3 sequence is 18 residues long. Germline CDR1 SGHAT, CDR2 FQNNGV. Germline trimming cut 5 bases from V and 3 bases from J; bases unmatched to any gene: 15. The chain's CDR3 is CASSPLIIAGASTDTQYF. The CDR3 nucleotides are TGTGCCAGCAGCCCACTCATCATAGCGGGGGCCTCGACAGATACGCAGTATTTT.

There are a few counts of this clonotype. V gene TRBV9 combines with J gene TRBJ2-1, with no clear D. The germline gives CDR1 SGDLS, CDR2 YYNGEE. The CDR3 consists of 17 residues. V was clipped by 0 bases and J by 0 bases, with 13 bases between them. The CDR3 protein is CASSVGSPESSYNEQFF. CDR3 nucleotides: TGTGCCAGCAGCGTAGGGAGCCCAGAAAGCTCCTACAATGAGCAGTTCTTC.

Ten or more counts support this clonotype. The chain combines TRBV5-1 with TRBJ2-5; weak D call: TRBD2 (6 bases). The CDR3 sequence is 16 residues long. Looked up from germline, CDR1 is SGHRS and CDR2 is YFSETQ. The ends were cut back, 4 bases at V and 4 bases at J, with 20 bases in the middle. Here the CDR3 reads CASSGGSPAQGETQYF. For the CDR3, the DNA is TGCGCCAGCAGCGGGGGGTCCCCGGCCCAGGGAGAGACCCAGTACTTC.

V gene TRBV3-1 combines with J gene TRBJ2-7; 11 positions agree with TRBD1. Germline V CDR1 and CDR2: LGHDT, YNNKEL (reference sequence). V trimming: 4 bases; J trimming: 7 bases; junction bases outside the gene matches: 3. The CDR3 has 13 residues. In DNA, the CDR3 is TGTGCCAGCAGCCCCCGGGACAGGGGGGAGCAGTACTTC. It translates to CASSPRDRGEQYF.

This rearrangement joins TRBV5-5 to TRBJ2-7, with D hard to call. The length of the CDR3 is 13 residues. The germline V gene has CDR1 SGHKS and CDR2 YYEKEE (reference sequence). V was shortened by 0 bases and J by 6 bases, with 10 bases between the two germline ends. This CDR3 is CASSLVVVAEQYF. The CDR3 DNA reads TGTGCCAGCAGCTTGGTGGTTGTTGCCGAGCAGTACTTC.